This TCR beta chain was profiled in a study of cytomegalovirus exposure and HLA in healthy donors. Deletions cut 5 bases from V and 2 bases from J, with 10 bases between. Germline CDR1 SGHTA, CDR2 FQGNSA. The CDR3 runs to 13 residues. This clone was recorded once. Its specificity is not known. Study-wide findings and caveats: Reported results showed that the classifier diagnosed cytomegalovirus status with high specificity and sensitivity. Subsequent analysis of the 100 to 150 validation repertoires found a tendency for first-cohort TCR clusters to co-occur. Overall, approximately 150 TCR beta chains were annotated as cytomegalovirus-associated.

Sequencing used immunoSEQ multiplex PCR; TCRdb keeps in-frame clones, though not all of them. The sample contains 100,000 to 150,000 clones, about 90% of which appear only once. The clonotype was recovered from a man aged 25-45 years in good health and CMV-seronegative. The sample taken for sequencing was PBMCs. The V call is TRBV7-2, the J call TRBJ2-7; tentative D call: TRBD2 (5 bases). In nucleotides, the CDR3 is TGTGCCAGCAGCGGAGAGGGCACCTACGAGCAGTACTTC. Translating gives CASSGEGTYEQYF. The whole variable domain, filled in from reference TRBV7-2 and TRBJ2-7, reads GAGVSQSPSNKVTEKGKDVELRCDPISGHTALYWYRQSLGQGLEFLIYFQGNSAPDKSGLPSDRFSAERTGGSVSTLTIQRTQQEDSAVYLCASSGEGTYEQYFGPGTRLTVT.